The rows below give T cell receptor beta chains drawn from one sample of a study of blood T cell repertoires in COVID-19. Using immunoSEQ multiplex PCR, the repertoire was profiled, and TCRdb retains in-frame clones only, with some absent. The sample includes 70,000 to 95,000 clones, approximately 91% seen only once; the top ten take 6% to 8.5%. The specimen sequenced was peripheral blood. Receptors were obtained from a man in his sixties or seventies with acute or convalescent COVID-19. Each CDR3 is given with its conserved first and last residue. Each record gives: V gene, D gene, J gene, clone size, CDR3 DNA, CDR3 protein. The D gene is left open where the match is weak. Rows may omit the clone size; those that give it use once, few, many or a size class.

TRBV6-2/TRBV6-3	NA	TRBJ1-2	once	TGTGCCAGCAGTCCGATCGGGTCTCGCCCTAACTATGGCTACACCTTC	CASSPIGSRPNYGYTF
TRBV15	NA	TRBJ2-7	NA	TGTGCCACCAGCACTGGCATCGACCGGGTACAAAGCTCCTACGAGCAGTACTTC	CATSTGIDRVQSSYEQYF
TRBV5-1	TRBD1	TRBJ1-2	few	TGCGCCAGCAGCTCGGGCCCGGGACAGGGGAACTATGGCTACACCTTC	CASSSGPGQGNYGYTF
TRBV4-3	NA	TRBJ2-5	NA	TGCGCCAGCAGCCAGGGGGGGGCAGGGGGCGAGGAGACCCAGTACTTC	CASSQGGAGGEETQYF
TRBV5-5	NA	TRBJ1-3	NA	TGTGCCAGTGAACAGATCTCTGGAAACACCATATATTTT	CASEQISGNTIYF
TRBV19	NA	TRBJ2-2	NA	TGTGCCAGTAGTATTTCGGGGGGCATAGATACCGGGGAGCTGTTTTTT	CASSISGGIDTGELFF
TRBV2	NA	TRBJ1-5	once	TGTGCCAGCAGTGAAGCCATTCATAGCAATCAGCCCCAGCATTTT	CASSEAIHSNQPQHF
TRBV7-2	TRBD1	TRBJ2-6	NA	TGTGCCAGCAGCTCGACAGGGGCTGGTGCGGGGGCCAACGTCCTGACTTTC	CASSSTGAGAGANVLTF
TRBV28	TRBD1	TRBJ1-1	NA	TGTGCCAGCAGCGGGGACAGGAGGAACACTGAAGCTTTCTTT	CASSGDRRNTEAFF
TRBV7-2	TRBD2	TRBJ2-3	NA	TGTGCCAGCCCCAGACTAGCGGGACCCGATACGCAGTATTTT	CASPRLAGPDTQYF
TRBV12-3/TRBV12-4	TRBD2	TRBJ2-7	NA	TGTGCCAGCAGTTTATCAAGCGGGAACGAGCAGTACTTC	CASSLSSGNEQYF
TRBV9	NA	TRBJ1-1	NA	TGTGCCAGCAGCGTAGAGCAGACTTGGAACACTGAAGCTTTCTTT	CASSVEQTWNTEAFF
TRBV29-1	TRBD2	TRBJ2-3	once	TGCAGCGTTGCTCAAGCGACTAGCGGGAGAGCAGATACGCAGTATTTT	CSVAQATSGRADTQYF
TRBV19	TRBD2	TRBJ2-1	NA	TGTGCCAGTAGTTCCGGGACTAGCGATGAGCAGTTCTTC	CASSSGTSDEQFF
TRBV7-2	NA	TRBJ2-1	NA	TGTGCCAGCAGGCCGGGGTTAGCGTCCTACAATGAGCAGTTCTTC	CASRPGLASYNEQFF
TRBV6-6	TRBD1	TRBJ1-1	NA	TGTGCCAGCAGTCAGGGGGTGGGGCGCGGGAACACTGAAGCTTTCTTT	CASSQGVGRGNTEAFF
TRBV7-2	NA	TRBJ2-5	NA	TGTGCCAGCAGCTTCAGACGGGAGCCCCAAGAGACCCAGTACTTC	CASSFRREPQETQYF
TRBV3-1/TRBV3-2	TRBD1	TRBJ1-5	NA	TGTGCCAGCAGCCCTGGACAGGGTTACCAGCCCCAGCATTTT	CASSPGQGYQPQHF
TRBV7-9	TRBD2	TRBJ2-2	NA	TGTGCCAGCAGCGCTCCGGGGGGGGCTAACACCGGGGAGCTGTTTTTT	CASSAPGGANTGELFF
TRBV27	NA	TRBJ1-3	once	TGTGCCAGCAGTCTAACGTCCGGAGTAGGAAACACCATATATTTT	CASSLTSGVGNTIYF
TRBV5-4	TRBD1	TRBJ2-1	NA	TGTGCCAGCAGACCCGCAGGGGGCGTACGCAATGAGCAGTTCTTC	CASRPAGGVRNEQFF
TRBV9	NA	TRBJ1-3	NA	TGTGCCAGCAGCGTCCTCTCCGGGGGGCCTGGAAACACCATATATTTT	CASSVLSGGPGNTIYF
TRBV19	NA	TRBJ1-2	few	NA	CASTSGRGQGDYGYTF
TRBV28	NA	TRBJ1-2	NA	TGTGCCAGCAGTTTACAGGCAGGTCGGGGCTACACCTTC	CASSLQAGRGYTF
TRBV12-3/TRBV12-4	NA	TRBJ1-5	NA	TGTGCCAGCAGCAAAGGGGGCAATCAGCCCCAGCATTTT	CASSKGGNQPQHF
TRBV9	TRBD1	TRBJ2-2	NA	TGTGCCAGCAGACGACAGGGGACCGGGGAGCTGTTTTTT	CASRRQGTGELFF
TRBV7-9	NA	TRBJ2-3	NA	TGTGCCAGCAGCTTAGGGCAGGCTAGCACAGATACGCAGTATTTT	CASSLGQASTDTQYF
TRBV28	NA	TRBJ2-7	NA	TGTGCCAGCAGTTTATATACAGGCCGGCAGTACTTC	CASSLYTGRQYF
TRBV9	NA	TRBJ1-1	NA	TGTGCCAGCGGGGGACTAGGGGAGATGAACACTGAAGCTTTCTTT	CASGGLGEMNTEAFF
TRBV28	TRBD2	TRBJ2-1	NA	TGTGCCAGAAGTCGTAGGGAAGCGGGGGGGCCGGGCAATGAGCAGTTCTTC	CARSRREAGGPGNEQFF
TRBV7-9	NA	TRBJ1-1	NA	TGTGCCAGCAGCCCGAGGGGAGGTCAGAACACTGAAGCTTTCTTT	CASSPRGGQNTEAFF
TRBV5-1	NA	TRBJ1-4	NA	TGCGCCAGCAGCTTCCCGGGTTCGGAAAAACTGTTTTTT	CASSFPGSEKLFF
TRBV7-6	NA	TRBJ1-2	NA	TGTGCCAGCAGCTTAATGGGGGACACGGCGAATGGCTACACCTTC	CASSLMGDTANGYTF
TRBV10-3	NA	TRBJ2-7	NA	TGTGCCATCAGTGACTCAGGCTACGAGCAGTACTTC	CAISDSGYEQYF
TRBV7-2	NA	TRBJ2-4	NA	TGTGCCAGCAGCTTATCACAGGGTCGAAACATTCAGTACTTC	CASSLSQGRNIQYF
TRBV6-5	TRBD2	TRBJ2-2	NA	TGTGCCAGCAGGCGACTAGCGGGGGCCGGGGAGCTGTTTTTT	CASRRLAGAGELFF
TRBV27	NA	TRBJ1-2	NA	TGTGCCAGCAGAACCGGGGGGTCGTATGGCTACACCTTC	CASRTGGSYGYTF
TRBV9	TRBD1	TRBJ2-2	NA	TGTGCCAGCAGCGCTTGGACAGGGACCGGCACCGGGGAGCTGTTTTTT	CASSAWTGTGTGELFF
TRBV3-1/TRBV3-2	TRBD1	TRBJ2-2	NA	TGTGCCAGCAGCGACAGGGGGCCAAACACCGGGGAGCTGTTTTTT	CASSDRGPNTGELFF
TRBV5-1	NA	TRBJ2-5	NA	TGCGCCAGCAGCTTGTATCACAGGGAAGAGACCCAGTACTTC	CASSLYHREETQYF
TRBV19	NA	TRBJ2-3	NA	TGTGCCAGTAGATCGCACACTCAGCGGTCAGATACGCAGTATTTT	CASRSHTQRSDTQYF
TRBV4-1	NA	TRBJ2-7	few	TGCGCCAGCAGCCCTTACGAGCAGTACTTC	CASSPYEQYF
TRBV7-2	TRBD2	TRBJ2-3	NA	TGTGCCAGCAGCCGGGGGGGGGCAGAAGATACGCAGTATTTT	CASSRGGAEDTQYF
TRBV5-6	TRBD2	TRBJ2-5	once	TGTGCCAGCAGCCGGGGCACTAGCGGGGTTTTGAGTGGAAAGACCCAGTACTTC	CASSRGTSGVLSGKTQYF
TRBV10-3	NA	TRBJ2-3	NA	TGTGCCATCAGTGAGGGCAGGGGCCCAGATACGCAGTATTTT	CAISEGRGPDTQYF
TRBV3-1/TRBV3-2	NA	TRBJ1-1	NA	TGTGCCAGCAGCCAAGCCCAATTGAACACTGAAGCTTTCTTT	CASSQAQLNTEAFF